The rows below give T cell receptor beta chains drawn from one sample of a study of shared clonotypes between healthy human individuals. Sequencing was performed with immunoSEQ multiplex PCR; in TCRdb, only in-frame clones are kept and a portion is missing. In the table there are under 600,000 clones, about 97% of which are singletons. Sequenced material: naive CD4+ T cells sorted from blood. These receptors all stem from a woman in her twenties or thirties in good health. Both conserved end residues are part of each CDR3. The order of the fields is V gene, clone size, CDR3 protein. The size entry is marked missing in some rows and otherwise reads once, few, many or a size class.

>TRBV9|.
CASSPRLAGGETQYF
>TRBV27|.
CASSLSPTAKNTEAFF
>TRBV5-4|.
CASNRPGTSGSDTQYF
>TRBV7-6|.
CASSTREADTQYF
>TRBV7-8|few
CASRDRRNTGELFF
>TRBV7-9|.
CASSRQEDSPLHF
>TRBV5-1|once
CASSLAGGPTDTQYF
>TRBV4-1|.
CASSQDPPRDTQYF
>TRBV9|.
CASTRTGELTDTQYF
>TRBV5-1|.
CASTLAGGNTGELFF
>TRBV5-1|.
CASSLVYRAPTYEQYF
>TRBV9|.
CASSVWSGELFF